This TCR beta chain was identified in a study of identical twins. Each cDNA held unique molecular identifiers, and template switching gave it a universal primer site. From the 5' RACE reads, TCRdb called clonotypes with MiXCR, one entry per CDR3 protein. This repertoire shows roughly 250,000 distinct CDR3 sequences, approximately 7% found once; its top ten account for approximately 3.6%. This same sample was also part of a study on yellow fever vaccine responses in identical twins.

Sequencing input: memory (CD45RO+) T cells sorted from blood. The sequence was collected from a woman aged 18-35 years in good health.

This chain's CDR3 is CASSPGTATYEQYV. CDR3 nucleotides: TGTGCCAGCAGCCCGGGGACAGCCACCTACGAGCAGTACGTC. V gene TRBV3-1 combines with J gene TRBJ2-7; 7 nucleotides match TRBD1. Trimming at V came to 4 bases and at J to 2 bases, leaving 5 bases not matched to a gene. The CDR3 totals 14 residues. Looked up from germline, CDR1 is LGHDT and CDR2 is YNNKEL (reference sequence).